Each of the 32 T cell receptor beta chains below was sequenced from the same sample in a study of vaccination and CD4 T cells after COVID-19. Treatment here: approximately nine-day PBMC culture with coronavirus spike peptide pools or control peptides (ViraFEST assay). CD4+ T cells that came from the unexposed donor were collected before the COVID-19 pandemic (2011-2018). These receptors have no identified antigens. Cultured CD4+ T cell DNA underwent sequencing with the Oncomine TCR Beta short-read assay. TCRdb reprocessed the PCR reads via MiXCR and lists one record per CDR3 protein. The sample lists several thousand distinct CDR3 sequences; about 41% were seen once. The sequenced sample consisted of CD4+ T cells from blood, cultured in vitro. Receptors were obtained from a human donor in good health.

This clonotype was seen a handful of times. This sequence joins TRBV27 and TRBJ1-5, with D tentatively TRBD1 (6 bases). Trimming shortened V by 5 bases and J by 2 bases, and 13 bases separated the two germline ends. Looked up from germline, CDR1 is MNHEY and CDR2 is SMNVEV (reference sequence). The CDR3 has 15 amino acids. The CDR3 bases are TGTGCCAGCAGTCCGGGGGACATAGGCAATCAGCCCCAGCATTTT. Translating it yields CASSPGDIGNQPQHF.

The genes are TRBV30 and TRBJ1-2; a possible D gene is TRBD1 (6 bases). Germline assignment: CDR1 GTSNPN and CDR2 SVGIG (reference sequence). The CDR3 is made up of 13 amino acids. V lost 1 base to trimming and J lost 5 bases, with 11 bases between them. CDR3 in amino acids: CAWSDLTGYGYTF. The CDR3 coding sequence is TGTGCCTGGAGTGACCTGACAGGATATGGCTACACCTTC.

Here the CDR3 DNA reads TGTGCCAGCAGTTTAGATCTGGGGGGAGCGGGTGAAGCTTTCTTT. It is translated as CASSLDLGGAGEAFF. The chain recombines TRBV27 with TRBJ1-1, with D perhaps TRBD1 (5 bases). CDR3 length equals 15 residues. CDR1 and CDR2 (germline): MNHEY, SMNVEV (reference sequence). V lost 2 bases and J 7 bases, leaving 17 bases between the germline ends.

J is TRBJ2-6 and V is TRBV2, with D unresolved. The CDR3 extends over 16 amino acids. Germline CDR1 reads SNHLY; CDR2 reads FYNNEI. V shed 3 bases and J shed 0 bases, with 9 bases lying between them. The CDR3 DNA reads TGTGCCAGCAGTGAGGGAAGCCCCTCTGGGGCCAACGTCCTGACTTTC. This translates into CASSEGSPSGANVLTF.

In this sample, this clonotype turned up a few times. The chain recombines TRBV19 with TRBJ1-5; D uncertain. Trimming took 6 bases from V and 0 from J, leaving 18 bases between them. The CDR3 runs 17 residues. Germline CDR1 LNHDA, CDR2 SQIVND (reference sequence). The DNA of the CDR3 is TGTGCCAGTAGCCTCATTGAGACATACTATAGCAATCAGCCCCAGCATTTT. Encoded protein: CASSLIETYYSNQPQHF.

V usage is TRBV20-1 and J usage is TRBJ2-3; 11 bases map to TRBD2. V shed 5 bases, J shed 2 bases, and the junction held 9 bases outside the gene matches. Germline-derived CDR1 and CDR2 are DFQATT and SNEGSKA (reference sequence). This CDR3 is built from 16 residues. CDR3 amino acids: CSALSGTSGVTDTQYF. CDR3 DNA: TGCAGTGCTCTAAGCGGGACTAGCGGAGTCACAGATACGCAGTATTTT.

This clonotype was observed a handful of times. CDR3 in amino acids: CASSEYGQPAYEQYF. As DNA, the CDR3 is TGTGCCAGCAGTGAATATGGGCAGCCAGCCTACGAGCAGTACTTC. The V call is TRBV6-1, the J call TRBJ2-7; no definite D call. The germline V and J ends were trimmed by 2 bases and 2 bases, with 13 bases remaining between them. CDR3 size: 15 residues. The germline gives CDR1 MNHNS, CDR2 SASEGT.

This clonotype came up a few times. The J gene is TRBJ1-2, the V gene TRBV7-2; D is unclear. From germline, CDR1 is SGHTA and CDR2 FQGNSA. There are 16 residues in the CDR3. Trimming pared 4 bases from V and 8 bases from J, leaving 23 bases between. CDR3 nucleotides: TGTGCCAGCAGCTCCCGGGGTCCGGACTTGAACTGGGGCTACACCTTC. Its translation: CASSSRGPDLNWGYTF.

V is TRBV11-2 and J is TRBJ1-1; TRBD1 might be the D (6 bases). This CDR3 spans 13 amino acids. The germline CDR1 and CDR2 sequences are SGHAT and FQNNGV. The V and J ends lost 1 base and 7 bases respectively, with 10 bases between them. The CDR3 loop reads CASSLGTANEAFF. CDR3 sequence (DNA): TGTGCCAGCAGCTTAGGGACAGCTAATGAAGCTTTCTTT.

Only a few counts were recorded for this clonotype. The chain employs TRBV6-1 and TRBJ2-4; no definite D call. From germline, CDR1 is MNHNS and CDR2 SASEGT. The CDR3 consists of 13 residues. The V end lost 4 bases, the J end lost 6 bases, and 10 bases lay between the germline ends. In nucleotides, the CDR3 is TGTGCCAGCAGTGCTCCCACTGTAAACATTCAGTACTTC. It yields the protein CASSAPTVNIQYF.

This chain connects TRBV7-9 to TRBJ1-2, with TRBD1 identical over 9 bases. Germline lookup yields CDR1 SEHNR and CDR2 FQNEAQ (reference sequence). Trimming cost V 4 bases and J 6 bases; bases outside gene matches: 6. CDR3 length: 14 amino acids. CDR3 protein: CASSSRTGEDGYTF. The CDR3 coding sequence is TGTGCCAGCAGCTCAAGGACAGGGGAAGATGGCTACACCTTC.

CDR3 residues: CASSPGQGKETQYF. The CDR3 coding sequence is TGTGCCAGCAGCCCCGGACAGGGGAAAGAGACCCAGTACTTC. The chain combines TRBV7-8 with TRBJ2-5, with 9 bases fitting TRBD1. With V trimmed by 5 bases and J by 3 bases, 4 bases remained unmatched. CDR1 and CDR2 from the germline V gene are SGHVS and FQNEAQ. The CDR3 is 14 amino acids.

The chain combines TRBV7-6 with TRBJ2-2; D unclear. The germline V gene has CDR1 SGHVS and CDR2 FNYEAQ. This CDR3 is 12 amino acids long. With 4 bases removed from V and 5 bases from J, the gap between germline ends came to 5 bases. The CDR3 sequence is CASSWGTGELFF. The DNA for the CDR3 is TGTGCCAGCAGCTGGGGTACCGGGGAGCTGTTTTTT. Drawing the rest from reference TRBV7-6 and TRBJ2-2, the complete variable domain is GAGVSQSPRYKVTKRGQDVALRCDPISGHVSLYWYRQALGQGPEFLTYFNYEAQQDKSGLPNDRFSAERPEGSISTLTIQRTEQRDSAMYRCASSWGTGELFFGEGSRLTVL.

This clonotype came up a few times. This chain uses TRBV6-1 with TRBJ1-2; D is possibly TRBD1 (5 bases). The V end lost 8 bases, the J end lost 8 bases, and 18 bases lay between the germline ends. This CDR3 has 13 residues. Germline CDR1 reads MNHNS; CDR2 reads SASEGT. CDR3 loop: CASSSQGRHGYTF. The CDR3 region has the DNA TGTGCCAGCTCAAGCCAGGGACGACACGGCTACACCTTC.

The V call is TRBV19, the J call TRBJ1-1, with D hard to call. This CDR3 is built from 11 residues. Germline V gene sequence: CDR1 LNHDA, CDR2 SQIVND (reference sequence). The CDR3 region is CGIRWGTEAFF. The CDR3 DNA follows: TGTGGGATAAGGTGGGGCACTGAAGCTTTCTTT.

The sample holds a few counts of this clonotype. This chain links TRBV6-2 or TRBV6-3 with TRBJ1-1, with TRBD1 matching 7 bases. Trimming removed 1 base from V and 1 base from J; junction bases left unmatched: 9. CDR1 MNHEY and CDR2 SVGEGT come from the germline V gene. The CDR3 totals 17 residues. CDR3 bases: TGTGCCAGCAGTTACTGGGATCGACAGGGAAGGAACACTGAAGCTTTCTTT. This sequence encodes CASSYWDRQGRNTEAFF.

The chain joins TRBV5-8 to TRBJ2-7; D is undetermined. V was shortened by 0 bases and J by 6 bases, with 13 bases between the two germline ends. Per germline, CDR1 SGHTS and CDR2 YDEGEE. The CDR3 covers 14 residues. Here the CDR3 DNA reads TGTGCCAGCAGCTTGGGCGGTTACGGGCTCGAGCAGTACTTC. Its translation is CASSLGGYGLEQYF.

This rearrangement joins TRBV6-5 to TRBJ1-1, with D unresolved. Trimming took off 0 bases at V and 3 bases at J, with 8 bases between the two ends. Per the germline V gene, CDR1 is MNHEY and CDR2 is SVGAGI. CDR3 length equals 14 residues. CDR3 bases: TGTGCCAGCAGTTACTCGATTGTGTACACTGAAGCTTTCTTT. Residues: CASSYSIVYTEAFF.

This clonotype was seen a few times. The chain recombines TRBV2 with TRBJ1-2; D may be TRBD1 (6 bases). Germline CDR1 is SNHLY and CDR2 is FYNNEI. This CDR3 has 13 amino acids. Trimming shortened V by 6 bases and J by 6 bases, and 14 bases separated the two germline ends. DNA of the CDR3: TGTGCCAGCAGGAGCCAGGGGATGGATGGCTACACCTTC. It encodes CASRSQGMDGYTF.

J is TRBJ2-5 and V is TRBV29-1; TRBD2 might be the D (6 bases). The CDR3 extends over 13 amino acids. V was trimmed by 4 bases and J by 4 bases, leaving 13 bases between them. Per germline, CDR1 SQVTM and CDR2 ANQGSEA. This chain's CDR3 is CSVVRGRTETQYF. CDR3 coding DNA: TGCAGCGTTGTTCGGGGGAGAACAGAGACCCAGTACTTC. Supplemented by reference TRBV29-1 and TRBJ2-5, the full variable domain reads SAVISQKPSRDICQRGTSLTIQCQVDSQVTMMFWYRQQPGQSLTLIATANQGSEATYESGFVIDKFPISRPNLTFSTLTVSNMSPEDSSIYLCSVVRGRTETQYFGPGTRLLVL.

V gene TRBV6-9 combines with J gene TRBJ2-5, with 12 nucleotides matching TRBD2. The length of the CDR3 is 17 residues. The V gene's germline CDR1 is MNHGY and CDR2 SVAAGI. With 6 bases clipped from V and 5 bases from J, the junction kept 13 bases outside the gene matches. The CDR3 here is CASRLFELAGGRETQYF. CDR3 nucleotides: TGTGCCAGCAGATTATTCGAACTAGCGGGGGGTCGGGAGACCCAGTACTTC.

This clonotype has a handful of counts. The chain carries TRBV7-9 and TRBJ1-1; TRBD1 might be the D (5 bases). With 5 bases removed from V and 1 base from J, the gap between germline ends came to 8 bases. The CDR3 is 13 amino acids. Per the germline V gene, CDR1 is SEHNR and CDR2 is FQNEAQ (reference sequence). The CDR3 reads CASSGDANTEAFF. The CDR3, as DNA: TGTGCCAGCAGCGGGGACGCGAACACTGAAGCTTTCTTT. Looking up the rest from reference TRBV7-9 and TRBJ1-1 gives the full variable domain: DTGVSQNPRHKITKRGQNVTFRCDPISEHNRLYWYRQTLGQGPEFLTYFQNEAQLEKSRLLSDRFSAERPKGSFSTLEIQRTEQGDSAMYLCASSGDANTEAFFGQGTRLTVV.

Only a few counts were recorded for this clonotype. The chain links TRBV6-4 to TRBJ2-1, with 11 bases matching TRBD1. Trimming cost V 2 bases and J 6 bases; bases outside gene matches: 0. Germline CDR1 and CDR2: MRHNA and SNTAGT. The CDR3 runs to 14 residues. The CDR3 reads CASSDGTGGNEQFF. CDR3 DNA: TGTGCCAGCAGTGACGGGACAGGGGGCAATGAGCAGTTCTTC.

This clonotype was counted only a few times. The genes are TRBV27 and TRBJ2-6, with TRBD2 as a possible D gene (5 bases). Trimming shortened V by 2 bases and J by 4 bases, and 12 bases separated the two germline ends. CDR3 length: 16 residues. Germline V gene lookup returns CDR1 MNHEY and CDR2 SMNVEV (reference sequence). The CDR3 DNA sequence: TGTGCCAGCAGTTTAGTCGGAGGTTCCGGGGCCAACGTCCTGACTTTC. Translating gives CASSLVGGSGANVLTF.

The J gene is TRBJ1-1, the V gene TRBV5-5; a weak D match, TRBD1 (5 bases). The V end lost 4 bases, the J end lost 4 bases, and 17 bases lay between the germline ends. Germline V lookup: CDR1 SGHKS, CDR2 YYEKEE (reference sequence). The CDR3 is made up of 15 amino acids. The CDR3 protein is CASSPPGGRSTEAFF. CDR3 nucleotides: TGTGCCAGCAGCCCCCCCGGGGGGAGGAGCACTGAAGCTTTCTTT.

CDR3 region: CASVGQNQPQHF. DNA of the CDR3: TGTGCCAGCGTAGGACAGAATCAGCCCCAGCATTTT. The gene calls are TRBV6-1 and TRBJ1-5; TRBD1 might be the D (6 bases). V lost 8 bases, J lost 4 bases, and 9 bases lay in between. Germline V gene data show CDR1 as MNHNS and CDR2 as SASEGT. The length of the CDR3 is 12 residues.

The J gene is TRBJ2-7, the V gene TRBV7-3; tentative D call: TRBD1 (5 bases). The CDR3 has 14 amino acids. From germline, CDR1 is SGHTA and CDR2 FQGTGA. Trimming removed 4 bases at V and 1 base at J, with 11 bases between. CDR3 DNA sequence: TGTGCCAGCAGCTCACAGGTGGGGTCCTACGAGCAGTACTTC. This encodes CASSSQVGSYEQYF.

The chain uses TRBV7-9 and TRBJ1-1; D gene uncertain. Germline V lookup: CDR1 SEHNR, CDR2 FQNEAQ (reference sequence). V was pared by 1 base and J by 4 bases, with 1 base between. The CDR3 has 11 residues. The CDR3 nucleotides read TGTGCCAGCAGCTTAGGCACTGAAGCTTTCTTT. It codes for CASSLGTEAFF.

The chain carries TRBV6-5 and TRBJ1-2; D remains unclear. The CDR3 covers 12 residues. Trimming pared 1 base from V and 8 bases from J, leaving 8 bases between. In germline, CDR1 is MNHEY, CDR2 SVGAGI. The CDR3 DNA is TGTGCCAGCAGTTACTTCGAAGGGGGCTACACCTTC. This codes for CASSYFEGGYTF.

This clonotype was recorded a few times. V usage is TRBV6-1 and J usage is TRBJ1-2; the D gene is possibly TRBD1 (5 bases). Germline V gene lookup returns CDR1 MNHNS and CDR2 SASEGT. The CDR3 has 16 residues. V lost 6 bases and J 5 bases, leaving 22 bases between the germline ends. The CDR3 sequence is CASSPTTVATSYGYTF. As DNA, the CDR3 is TGTGCCAGCAGCCCGACGACAGTTGCTACCTCATATGGCTACACCTTC.

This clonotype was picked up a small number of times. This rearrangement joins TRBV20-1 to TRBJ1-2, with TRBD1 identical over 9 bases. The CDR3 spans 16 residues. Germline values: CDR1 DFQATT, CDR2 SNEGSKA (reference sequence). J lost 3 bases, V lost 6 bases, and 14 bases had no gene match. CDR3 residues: CSADPGQGGKDYGYTF. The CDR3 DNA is TGCAGTGCGGACCCGGGACAGGGTGGAAAAGACTATGGCTACACCTTC.

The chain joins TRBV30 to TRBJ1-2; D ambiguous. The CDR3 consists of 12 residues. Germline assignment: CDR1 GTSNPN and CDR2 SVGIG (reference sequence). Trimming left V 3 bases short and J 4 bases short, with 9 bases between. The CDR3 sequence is CAWRTRPYGYTF. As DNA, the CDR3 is TGTGCCTGGAGGACAAGGCCCTATGGCTACACCTTC.